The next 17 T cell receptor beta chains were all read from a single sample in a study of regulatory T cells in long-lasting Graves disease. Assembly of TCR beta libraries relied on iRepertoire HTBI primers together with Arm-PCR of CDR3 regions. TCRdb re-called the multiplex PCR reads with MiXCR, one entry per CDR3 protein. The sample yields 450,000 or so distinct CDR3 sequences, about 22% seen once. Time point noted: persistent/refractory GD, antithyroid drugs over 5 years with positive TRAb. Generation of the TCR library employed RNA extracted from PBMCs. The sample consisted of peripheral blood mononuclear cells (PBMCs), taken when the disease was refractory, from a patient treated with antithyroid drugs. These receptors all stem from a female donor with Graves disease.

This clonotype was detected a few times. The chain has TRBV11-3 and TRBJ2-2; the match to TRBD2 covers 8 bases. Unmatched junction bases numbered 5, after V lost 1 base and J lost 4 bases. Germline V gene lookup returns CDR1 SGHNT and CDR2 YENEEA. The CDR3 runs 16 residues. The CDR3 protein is CASSLAGGPVTGELFF. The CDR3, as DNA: TGTGCCAGCAGCTTAGCGGGGGGGCCGGTCACCGGGGAGCTGTTTTTT. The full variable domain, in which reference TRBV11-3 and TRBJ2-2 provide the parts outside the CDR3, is EAGVVQSPRYKIIEKKQPVAFWCNPISGHNTLYWYLQNLGQGPELLIRYENEEAVDDSQLPKDRFSAERLKGVDSTLKIQPAELGDSAVYLCASSLAGGPVTGELFFGEGSRLTVL.

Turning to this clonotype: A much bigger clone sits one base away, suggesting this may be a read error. CDR3 DNA sequence: TGTGCCAGCGGCCACACAGAGACCCAGTACTTC. The encoded protein is CASGHTETQYF. The rearrangement joins TRBV14 to TRBJ2-5, with D uncertain. CDR3 length: 11 amino acids. CDR1 and CDR2 from the germline V gene are SGHDN and FVKESK.

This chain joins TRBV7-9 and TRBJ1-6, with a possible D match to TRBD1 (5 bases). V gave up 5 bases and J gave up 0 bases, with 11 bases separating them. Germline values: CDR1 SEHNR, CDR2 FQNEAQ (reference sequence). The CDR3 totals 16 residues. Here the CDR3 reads CASSHHRSSYNSPLHF. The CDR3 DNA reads TGTGCCAGCAGCCATCACAGGAGCTCCTATAATTCACCCCTCCACTTT. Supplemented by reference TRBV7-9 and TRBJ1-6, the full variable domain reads DTGVSQNPRHKITKRGQNVTFRCDPISEHNRLYWYRQTLGQGPEFLTYFQNEAQLEKSRLLSDRFSAERPKGSFSTLEIQRTEQGDSAMYLCASSHHRSSYNSPLHFGNGTRLTVT.

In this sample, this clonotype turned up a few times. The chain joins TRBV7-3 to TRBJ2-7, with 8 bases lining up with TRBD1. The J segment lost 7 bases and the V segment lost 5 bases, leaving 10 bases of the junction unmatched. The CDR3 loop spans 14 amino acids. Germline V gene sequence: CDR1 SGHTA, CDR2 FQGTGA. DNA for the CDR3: TGTGCCAGCAGCCCAGGGGGCCAGACGGAGGAGCAGTACTTC. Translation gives CASSPGGQTEEQYF.

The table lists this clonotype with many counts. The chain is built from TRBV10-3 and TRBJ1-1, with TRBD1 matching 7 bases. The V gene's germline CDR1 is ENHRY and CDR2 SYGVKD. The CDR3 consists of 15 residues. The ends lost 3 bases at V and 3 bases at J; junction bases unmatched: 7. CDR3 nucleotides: TGTGCCATCAGTGACCAGACAGGGAGGGACACTGAAGCTTTCTTT. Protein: CAISDQTGRDTEAFF.

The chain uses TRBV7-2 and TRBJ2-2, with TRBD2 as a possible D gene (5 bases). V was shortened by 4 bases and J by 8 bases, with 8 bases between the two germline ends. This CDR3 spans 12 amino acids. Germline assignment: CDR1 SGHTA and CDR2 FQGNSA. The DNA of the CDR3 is TGTGCCAGCAGCTACACTAGAGGGGAGCTGTTTTTT. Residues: CASSYTRGELFF. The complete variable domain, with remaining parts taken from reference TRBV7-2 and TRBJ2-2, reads GAGVSQSPSNKVTEKGKDVELRCDPISGHTALYWYRQSLGQGLEFLIYFQGNSAPDKSGLPSDRFSAERTGGSVSTLTIQRTQQEDSAVYLCASSYTRGELFFGEGSRLTVL.

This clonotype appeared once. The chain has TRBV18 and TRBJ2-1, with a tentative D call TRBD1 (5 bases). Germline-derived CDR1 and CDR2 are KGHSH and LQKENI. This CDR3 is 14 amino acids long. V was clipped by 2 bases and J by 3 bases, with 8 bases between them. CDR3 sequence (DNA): TGTGCCAGCTCACCAGACAGAGACTACAATGAGCAGTTCTTC. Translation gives CASSPDRDYNEQFF.

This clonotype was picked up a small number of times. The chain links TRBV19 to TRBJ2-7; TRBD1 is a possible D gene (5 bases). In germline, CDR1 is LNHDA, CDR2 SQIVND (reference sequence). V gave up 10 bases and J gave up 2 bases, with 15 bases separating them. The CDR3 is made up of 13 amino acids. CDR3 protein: CATNQGIPYEQYF. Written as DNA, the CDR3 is TGTGCCACTAATCAGGGTATCCCCTACGAGCAGTACTTC.

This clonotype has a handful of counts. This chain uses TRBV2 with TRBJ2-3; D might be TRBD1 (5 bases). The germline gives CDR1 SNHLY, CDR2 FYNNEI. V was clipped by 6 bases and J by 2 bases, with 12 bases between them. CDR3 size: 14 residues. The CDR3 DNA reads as TGTGCCAGCAGCAGGGAAAGGAACACAGATACGCAGTATTTT. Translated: CASSRERNTDTQYF.

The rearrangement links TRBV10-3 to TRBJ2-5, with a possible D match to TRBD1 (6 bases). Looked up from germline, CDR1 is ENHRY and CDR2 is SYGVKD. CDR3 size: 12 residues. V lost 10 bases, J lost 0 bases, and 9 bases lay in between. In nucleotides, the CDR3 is TGTGCCACTGGGGACAACCAAGAGACCCAGTACTTC. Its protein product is CATGDNQETQYF.

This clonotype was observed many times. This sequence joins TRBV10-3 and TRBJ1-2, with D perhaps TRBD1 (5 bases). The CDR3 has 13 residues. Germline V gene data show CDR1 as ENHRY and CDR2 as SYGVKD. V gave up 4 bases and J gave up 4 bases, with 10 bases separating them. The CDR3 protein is CAISADSLYGYTF. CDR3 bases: TGTGCCATCAGTGCTGACAGTCTCTATGGCTACACCTTC.

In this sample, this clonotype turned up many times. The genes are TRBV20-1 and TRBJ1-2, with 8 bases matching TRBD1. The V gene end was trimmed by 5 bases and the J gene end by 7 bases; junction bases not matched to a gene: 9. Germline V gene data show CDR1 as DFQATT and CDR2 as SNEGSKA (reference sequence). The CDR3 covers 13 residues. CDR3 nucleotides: TGCAGTGCTCTTTTAGGACAGGGTGGTGGCTACACCTTC. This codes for CSALLGQGGGYTF.

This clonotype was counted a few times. The CDR3 spells CASSLALLNEQFF. DNA of the CDR3: TGTGCCAGCAGCTTAGCCCTCCTCAATGAGCAGTTCTTC. The chain couples TRBV7-2 to TRBJ2-1; D unclear. Germline lookup yields CDR1 SGHTA and CDR2 FQGNSA. Trimming removed 0 bases from V and 6 bases from J, with 6 bases in between. The CDR3 spans 13 residues.

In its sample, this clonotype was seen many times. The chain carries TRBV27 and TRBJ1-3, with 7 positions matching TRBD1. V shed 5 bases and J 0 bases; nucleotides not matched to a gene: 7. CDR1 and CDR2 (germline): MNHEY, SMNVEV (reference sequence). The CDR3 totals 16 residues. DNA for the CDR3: TGTGCCAGCAGTCGCGCAGGGGGAAGCTCTGGAAACACCATATATTTT. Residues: CASSRAGGSSGNTIYF.

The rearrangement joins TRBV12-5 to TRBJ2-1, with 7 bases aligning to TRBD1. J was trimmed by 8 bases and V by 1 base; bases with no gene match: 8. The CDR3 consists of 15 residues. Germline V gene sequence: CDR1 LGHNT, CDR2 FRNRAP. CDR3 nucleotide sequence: TGTGCTAGTGGTTTGGAACAGGGGCTGAGCCATGAGCAGTTCTTC. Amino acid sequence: CASGLEQGLSHEQFF.

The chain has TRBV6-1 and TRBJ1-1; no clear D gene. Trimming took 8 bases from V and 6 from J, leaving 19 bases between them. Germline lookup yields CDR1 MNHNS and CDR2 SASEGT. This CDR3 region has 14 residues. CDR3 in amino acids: CASQVEGAWPEAFF. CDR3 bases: TGTGCCAGCCAGGTGGAGGGCGCATGGCCTGAAGCTTTCTTT.

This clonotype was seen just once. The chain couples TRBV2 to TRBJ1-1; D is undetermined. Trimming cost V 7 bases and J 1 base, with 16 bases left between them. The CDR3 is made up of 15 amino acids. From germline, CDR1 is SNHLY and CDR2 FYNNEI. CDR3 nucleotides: TGTGCCAGCAACCCGGGAAGGGAGCCGAACACTGAAGCTTTCTTT. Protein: CASNPGREPNTEAFF.